The 16 T cell receptor beta chains given below trace back to one sample, sequenced in a study of beta chain features in type 1 diabetes. Their cognate antigens are unknown. General observations from the study: Type 1 diabetes patients had moderately but significantly shorter TCRB CDR3s in all four CD4+ subsets.

Reverse transcribing all isolated RNA meant expressed TCRB transcripts were sequenced. Sequencing was performed with immunoSEQ multiplex PCR; in TCRdb, only in-frame clones are kept and a portion is missing. The sample shows some 350,000 clones, around 10% of them seen only once. Sequencing was carried out using central memory CD4+ T cells from blood. Receptors were obtained from a man aged 25 to 40 with type 1 diabetes.

Points on this clone: The same CDR3 can be traced to other DNA sequences in this sample. CDR3 sequence: CASSLARETQYF. Written as DNA, the CDR3 is TGTGCCAGCAGCTTAGCGCGAGAGACCCAGTACTTC. The genes are TRBV7-2 and TRBJ2-5, with D uncertain. Germline CDR1 reads SGHTA; CDR2 reads FQGNSA. The V and J ends lost 0 bases and 4 bases respectively, with 3 bases between them. The CDR3 covers 12 residues.

The gene calls are TRBV27 and TRBJ2-1; 10 positions match TRBD2. Germline CDR1 MNHEY, CDR2 SMNVEV (reference sequence). V lost 3 bases, J lost 7 bases, and 18 bases stayed unmatched. This CDR3 spans 19 amino acids. CDR3 coding DNA: TGTGCCAGCAGTTTGTTCCCCCTCGCAGCGGGAGGGCAAAGGAATGAGCAGTTCTTC. Translated, it gives CASSLFPLAAGGQRNEQFF.

The chain has TRBV10-3 and TRBJ1-1; 8 bases line up with TRBD1. Trimming at V came to 6 bases and at J to 2 bases, leaving 8 bases not matched to a gene. This CDR3 is 15 amino acids long. CDR1 and CDR2 from the germline V gene are ENHRY and SYGVKD. The CDR3 region has the DNA TGTGCCATCAGCTATACCGGACAGGGTAACACTGAAGCTTTCTTT. Its translation: CAISYTGQGNTEAFF.

This clone was observed a few times. The chain carries TRBV19 and TRBJ2-2, with 8 positions matching TRBD1. The CDR3 consists of 17 residues. The J segment lost 6 bases and the V segment lost 7 bases, leaving 16 bases of the junction unmatched. CDR1 is LNHDA, CDR2 SQIVND, per germline (reference sequence). The CDR3 bases are TGTGCCAGTACCTACGGCGCGACAGGGGCGGTGGCCGGGGAGCTGTTTTTT. This sequence encodes CASTYGATGAVAGELFF.

The rearrangement joins TRBV5-1 to TRBJ2-1, with 8 bases matching TRBD1. Per germline, CDR1 SGHRS and CDR2 YFSETQ. Germline trimming cut 7 bases from V and 7 bases from J; bases unmatched to any gene: 10. The CDR3 loop spans 14 amino acids. CDR3 coding DNA: TGCGCCAGCGGACCCCAGGGGGCAGAAAATGAGCAGTTCTTC. As protein: CASGPQGAENEQFF. Full variable domain (rest looked up from reference TRBV5-1 and TRBJ2-1): KAGVTQTPRYLIKTRGQQVTLSCSPISGHRSVSWYQQTPGQGLQFLFEYFSETQRNKGNFPGRFSGRQFSNSRSEMNVSTLELGDSALYLCASGPQGAENEQFFGPGTRLTVL.

This clone occurred a few times. The V call is TRBV10-3, the J call TRBJ2-3, with D perhaps TRBD1 (5 bases). Germline loops: CDR1 ENHRY, CDR2 SYGVKD. The CDR3 covers 15 residues. Trimming removed 3 bases from V and 1 base from J, with 11 bases in between. CDR3 protein: CAISDRVQGTDTQYF. The CDR3, as DNA: TGTGCCATCAGTGACAGGGTTCAAGGCACAGATACGCAGTATTTT.

V is TRBV19 and J is TRBJ2-7; D is uncertain. Trimming removed 4 bases from V and 2 bases from J, with 15 bases in between. The CDR3 length is 15 residues. Germline CDR1 is LNHDA and CDR2 is SQIVND (reference sequence). CDR3 bases: TGTGCCAGTAGTAGCCCCACGTGGGAACCCTACGAGCAGTACTTC. It codes for CASSSPTWEPYEQYF.

The chain employs TRBV6-6 and TRBJ1-5; D is ambiguous. This CDR3 contains 15 residues. Germline V gene sequence: CDR1 MNHNY, CDR2 SVGAGI (reference sequence). Between the trimmed V and J ends, which lost 4 bases and 4 bases, there was a span of 14 bases. The CDR3: CASSFPLGRNQPQHF. CDR3 coding DNA: TGTGCCAGCAGTTTCCCCTTAGGACGGAATCAGCCCCAGCATTTT.

This clone occurred a few times. The CDR3 DNA sequence: TGTGCCAGCAGCTTAGTTTCAGGGTTTAGCGGGGAGCTGTTTTTT. It yields the protein CASSLVSGFSGELFF. The chain is built from TRBV7-2 and TRBJ2-2, with D possibly TRBD1 on 5 matching bases. V was shortened by 1 base and J by 7 bases, with 13 bases between the two germline ends. From germline, CDR1 is SGHTA and CDR2 FQGNSA. This CDR3 comprises 15 residues.

This chain connects TRBV5-1 to TRBJ2-1, with no clear D. This CDR3 region has 14 residues. Per the germline V gene, CDR1 is SGHRS and CDR2 is YFSETQ. Trimming took off 4 bases at V and 6 bases at J, with 14 bases between the two ends. CDR3: CASSPRGRINEQFF. CDR3 DNA sequence: TGCGCCAGCAGCCCTCGTGGAAGGATCAATGAGCAGTTCTTC. Looking up the rest from reference TRBV5-1 and TRBJ2-1 gives the full variable domain: KAGVTQTPRYLIKTRGQQVTLSCSPISGHRSVSWYQQTPGQGLQFLFEYFSETQRNKGNFPGRFSGRQFSNSRSEMNVSTLELGDSALYLCASSPRGRINEQFFGPGTRLTVL.

The J gene is TRBJ2-7, the V gene TRBV7-2; D might be TRBD2 (5 bases). CDR1 is SGHTA and CDR2 is FQGNSA in the germline V gene. CDR3 length: 15 amino acids. Trimming cost V 3 bases and J 3 bases, with 15 bases left between them. The CDR3 DNA reads as TGTGCCAGCAGCTTTAGTGCTGAGCGGAGCTACGAGCAGTACTTC. This encodes CASSFSAERSYEQYF.

This sequence joins TRBV4-1 and TRBJ2-1, with 9 bases identical to TRBD1. The CDR3 is 15 amino acids. The V and J ends lost 4 bases and 11 bases, in that order; junction bases with no gene match: 12. Germline lookup yields CDR1 MGHRA and CDR2 YSYEKL. The CDR3 protein is CASSRTGVGSLQQFF. The DNA for the CDR3 is TGCGCCAGCAGCCGGACAGGGGTAGGGAGCCTCCAGCAGTTCTTC.

This chain links TRBV11-3 with TRBJ2-3; D is perhaps TRBD2 (5 bases). V was pared by 4 bases and J by 7 bases, with 6 bases between. The CDR3 is 11 amino acids. From germline, CDR1 is SGHNT and CDR2 YENEEA. The CDR3 reads CASSSGNTQYF. The CDR3 coding sequence is TGTGCCAGCAGCTCCGGGAATACGCAGTATTTT.

V and J are TRBV6-5 and TRBJ2-3; possible D gene TRBD1, 5 bases. V was trimmed by 4 bases and J by 5 bases, leaving 13 bases between them. CDR1 is MNHEY, CDR2 SVGAGI, per germline. This CDR3 contains 14 residues. The CDR3 spells CASSSQPQGDTQYF. The CDR3 DNA sequence: TGTGCCAGCAGTTCACAGCCCCAGGGAGATACGCAGTATTTT.

This chain uses TRBV28 with TRBJ1-2; D might be TRBD1 (6 bases). The length of the CDR3 is 15 residues. Germline CDR1 MDHEN, CDR2 SYDVKM. V was cut by 5 bases and J by 6 bases, with 19 bases left in between. CDR3: CASSRPATGIHGYTF. CDR3 coding DNA: TGTGCCAGCAGTCGCCCCGCGACAGGCATCCATGGCTACACCTTC.

The chain combines TRBV28 with TRBJ2-2; D might be TRBD1 (5 bases). This CDR3 is 13 amino acids long. V lost 6 bases and J 4 bases, leaving 9 bases between the germline ends. CDR1 and CDR2 (germline): MDHEN, SYDVKM. CDR3 amino acids: CASSLGATGELFF. The CDR3, as DNA: TGTGCCAGCAGCTTAGGGGCCACCGGGGAGCTGTTTTTT.